This TCR beta chain came from a study of T cells after yellow fever vaccination. Whole-study results and caveats: The booster saw the reappearance of most primary-vaccination clones (about 95% CD4, 88% CD8).

Making TCR cDNA involved 5'RACE template switching, which added UMIs and a universal primer site. One entry per CDR3 protein, called by TCRdb with MiXCR from the 5' RACE reads. The sample shows 95,000 to 100,000 distinct CDR3 sequences, approximately 5.5% of them seen only once. Of note for this clonotype: Its antigen is not identified.

This sequence originates from a young man who received the YFV17D yellow fever vaccine. Sequencing used CD8+ T cells sorted from PBMCs, obtained 10 days after the yellow fever booster vaccination.

The DNA for the CDR3 is TGTGCCAGCAGTTACCCAGTCGAGGGGGCCAAAAACATTCAGTACTTC. This encodes CASSYPVEGAKNIQYF. The chain is built from TRBV6-2 or TRBV6-3 and TRBJ2-4; D may be TRBD1 or TRBD2 (5 bases each). The CDR3 loop spans 16 amino acids. The germline V gene has CDR1 MNHEY and CDR2 SVGEGT. The V gene lost 2 bases and the J gene lost 1 base, with 12 bases spanning the gap.